The next 5 T cell receptor beta chains were all read from a single sample in a study of blood T cells in healthy people across ages. Next came a second PCR, run for about 7 to 12 cycles, which used a sample-barcoded 5' primer along with a J-beta primer mix. TCRdb analysed the 5' RACE reads with MiXCR anew, one entry per CDR3 protein. The table lists some 1,800,000 distinct CDR3 sequences, approximately 39% of them singletons, with roughly 23% in the top ten. Sequencing used blood. These receptors originate from a human donor in good health.

The chain joins TRBV15 to TRBJ1-5, with D maybe TRBD1 (5 bases). V was pared by 0 bases and J by 3 bases, with 9 bases between. This CDR3 comprises 15 residues. Germline CDR1 LNHNV, CDR2 YYDKDF (reference sequence). CDR3 sequence (DNA): TGTGCCACCAGCAGAGATTCGGGGCACAATCAGCCCCAGCATTTT. Its translation is CATSRDSGHNQPQHF.

The V gene is TRBV7-2, the J gene TRBJ1-2; D might be TRBD1 (6 bases). Germline lookup yields CDR1 SGHTA and CDR2 FQGNSA. This CDR3 contains 14 residues. V was pared by 0 bases and J by 8 bases, with 13 bases between. In nucleotides, the CDR3 is TGTGCCAGCAGCTTAGCGCCGGGGGGGCAAGGCTACACCTTC. Protein: CASSLAPGGQGYTF.

This sequence joins TRBV12-3 or TRBV12-4 and TRBJ1-1; D is undetermined. The CDR3 contains 14 residues. V dropped 2 bases and J dropped 5 bases, with 12 bases sitting between them. The CDR3 DNA reads TGTGCCAGCAGTTTAAGTAGTGGACGGACTGAAGCTTTCTTT. It translates to CASSLSSGRTEAFF.

The chain joins TRBV15 to TRBJ2-1; D not resolved. V lost 3 bases to trimming and J lost 10 bases, with 13 bases between them. The CDR3 is 13 amino acids. Germline CDR1 LNHNV, CDR2 YYDKDF (reference sequence). The CDR3 DNA reads as TGTGCCACCAGCAGGGCTGACCGACGGGAGCAGTTCTTC. Its translation is CATSRADRREQFF.

This clonotype was found a few times. This sequence joins TRBV9 and TRBJ2-7; 7 positions match TRBD2. This CDR3 has 14 amino acids. Germline lookup yields CDR1 SGDLS and CDR2 YYNGEE. V gave up 7 bases and J gave up 2 bases; unmatched junction bases: 9. CDR3 loop: CASGAGGNTYEQYF. The CDR3 nucleotides are TGTGCCAGCGGAGCCGGGGGGAATACCTACGAGCAGTACTTC.